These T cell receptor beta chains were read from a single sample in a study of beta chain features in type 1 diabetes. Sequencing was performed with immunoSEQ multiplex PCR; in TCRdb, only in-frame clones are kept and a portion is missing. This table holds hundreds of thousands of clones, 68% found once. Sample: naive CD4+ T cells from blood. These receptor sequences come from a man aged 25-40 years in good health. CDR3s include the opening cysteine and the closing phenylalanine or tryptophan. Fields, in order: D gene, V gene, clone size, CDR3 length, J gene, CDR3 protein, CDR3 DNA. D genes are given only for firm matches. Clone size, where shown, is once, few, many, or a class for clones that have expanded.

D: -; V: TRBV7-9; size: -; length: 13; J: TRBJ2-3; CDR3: CASSPPSTDTQYF; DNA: TGTGCCAGCAGCCCCCCTTCTACAGATACGCAGTATTTT
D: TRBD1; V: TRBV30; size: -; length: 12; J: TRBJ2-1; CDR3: CAWSAPGQGKFF; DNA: TGTGCCTGGAGCGCTCCGGGACAGGGGAAGTTCTTC
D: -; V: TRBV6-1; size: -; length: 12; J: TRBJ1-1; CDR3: CASSELVLEAFF; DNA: TGTGCCAGCAGTGAATTGGTGTTGGAAGCTTTCTTT
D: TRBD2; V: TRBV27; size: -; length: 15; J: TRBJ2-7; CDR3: CASSSRRLADYEQYF; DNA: TGTGCCAGCAGTTCCCGGAGACTAGCGGACTACGAGCAGTACTTC
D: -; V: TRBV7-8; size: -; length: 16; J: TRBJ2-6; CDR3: CASSTHRIAGANVLTF; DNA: TGTGCCAGCAGCACTCACAGGATTGCTGGGGCCAACGTCCTGACTTTC
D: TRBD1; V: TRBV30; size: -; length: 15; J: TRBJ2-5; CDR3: CAWRRQGRTQETQYF; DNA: TGTGCCTGGAGGAGACAGGGGCGAACCCAAGAGACCCAGTACTTC
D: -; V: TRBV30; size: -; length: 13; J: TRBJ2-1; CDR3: CAWRKGTYNEQFF; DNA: TGTGCCTGGAGGAAGGGAACCTACAATGAGCAGTTCTTC
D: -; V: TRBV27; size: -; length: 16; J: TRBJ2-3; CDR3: CASSPLATAHTDTQYF; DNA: TGTGCCAGCAGTCCATTAGCGACGGCGCACACAGATACGCAGTATTTT
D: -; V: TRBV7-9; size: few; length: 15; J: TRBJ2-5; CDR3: CASSALTGRIETQYF; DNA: TGTGCCAGCAGCGCCCTGACAGGGAGGATCGAGACCCAGTACTTC
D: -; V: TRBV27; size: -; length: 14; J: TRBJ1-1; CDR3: CASSPQGRNTEAFF; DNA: TGTGCCAGCAGTCCACAGGGACGGAACACTGAAGCTTTCTTT
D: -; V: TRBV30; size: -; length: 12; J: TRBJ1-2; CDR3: CAWSVRGEGYTF; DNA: TGTGCCTGGAGTGTTAGAGGGGAGGGCTACACCTTC
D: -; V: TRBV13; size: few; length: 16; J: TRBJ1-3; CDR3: CASSPREAGNGNTIYF; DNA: TGTGCCAGCAGCCCCCGTGAGGCAGGGAACGGAAACACCATATATTTT
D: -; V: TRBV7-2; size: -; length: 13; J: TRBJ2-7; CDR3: CASSLAVNYEQYF; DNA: TGTGCCAGCAGCTTAGCGGTGAACTACGAGCAGTACTTC
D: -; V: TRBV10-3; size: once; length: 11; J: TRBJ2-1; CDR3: CAISIGREQFF; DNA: TGTGCCATCAGTATCGGACGGGAGCAGTTCTTC
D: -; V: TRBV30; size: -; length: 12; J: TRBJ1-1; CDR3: CAARGAGTEAFF; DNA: TGTGCCGCAAGGGGGGCAGGGACTGAAGCTTTCTTT
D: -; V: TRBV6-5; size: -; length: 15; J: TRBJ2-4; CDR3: CASSYLNGGKNIQYF; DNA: TGTGCCAGCAGTTACTTAAACGGGGGCAAAAACATTCAGTACTTC
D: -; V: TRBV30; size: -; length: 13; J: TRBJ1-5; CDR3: CAWSGAPSGPQHF; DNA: TGTGCCTGGTCTGGTGCCCCCTCAGGGCCCCAGCATTTT
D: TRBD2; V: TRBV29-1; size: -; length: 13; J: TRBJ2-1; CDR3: CSARLASYNEQFF; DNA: TGCAGCGCCCGACTAGCGTCCTACAATGAGCAGTTCTTC
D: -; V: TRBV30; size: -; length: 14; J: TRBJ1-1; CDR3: CAWSKPGVYTEAFF; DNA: TGTGCCTGGTCCAAGCCGGGGGTTTACACTGAAGCTTTCTTT
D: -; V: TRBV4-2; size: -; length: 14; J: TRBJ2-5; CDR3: CASSQDWGRETQYF; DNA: TGTGCCAGCAGCCAAGATTGGGGTAGGGAGACCCAGTACTTC
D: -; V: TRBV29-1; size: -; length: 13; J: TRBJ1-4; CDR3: CSVHSGANEKLFF; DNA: TGCAGCGTCCACTCCGGCGCTAATGAAAAACTGTTTTTT
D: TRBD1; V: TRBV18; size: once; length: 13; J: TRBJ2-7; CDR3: CASSPWTGSEQYF; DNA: TGTGCCAGCTCACCGTGGACAGGGAGCGAGCAGTACTTC
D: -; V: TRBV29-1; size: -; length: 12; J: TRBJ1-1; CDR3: CSGGGLNTEAFF; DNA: TGCAGCGGCGGGGGCCTTAACACTGAAGCTTTCTTT
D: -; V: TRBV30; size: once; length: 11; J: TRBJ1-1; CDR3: CACGWETEAFF; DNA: TGTGCCTGCGGGTGGGAAACTGAAGCTTTCTTT
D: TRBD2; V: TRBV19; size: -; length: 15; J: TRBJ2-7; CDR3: CASSYQAGSMNEQYF; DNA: TGTGCCAGTAGCTACCAAGCGGGGAGTATGAACGAGCAGTACTTC
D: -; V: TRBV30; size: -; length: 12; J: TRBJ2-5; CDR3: CAWSDTQETQYF; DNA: TGTGCCTGGAGTGACACCCAAGAGACCCAGTACTTC
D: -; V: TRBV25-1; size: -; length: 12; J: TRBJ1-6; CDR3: CASRSDGLLVHF; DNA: TGTGCCAGCAGGTCGGACGGGTTGCTGGTCCACTTT
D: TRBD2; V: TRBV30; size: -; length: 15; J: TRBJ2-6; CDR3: CAWTGGYSGANVLTF; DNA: TGTGCCTGGACGGGAGGTTACTCTGGGGCCAACGTCCTGACTTTC